The clone carrying this T cell receptor (beta chain) was detected only a few times. Preparation of the TCRbeta library was carried out with unique molecular identifiers. Each CDR3 protein gets one entry after TCRdb re-called the PCR reads with MiXCR. Altogether around 420,000 distinct CDR3 sequences are present, 15% to 20% being singletons, with the ten largest covering approximately 28%. The germline gives CDR1 SGHKS, CDR2 YYEKEE (reference sequence). Trimming left V 5 bases short and J 1 base short, with 13 bases between. The CDR3 runs to 14 residues. The data were taken from a study of T-cell reconstitution after alpha-beta-depleted transplantation in children.

V gene TRBV5-5 combines with J gene TRBJ2-7; D unclear. The source material was PBMCs, mostly from graft donor cells, sampled 360 days after TCRalphabeta/CD19-depleted stem cell transplant. The source is a boy in the first two years of life who had a stem cell transplant for Wiskott-Aldrich syndrome, so the T cells may come from the graft donor. CDR3 in amino acids: CASRGRLPSYEQYF. CDR3 bases: TGTGCCAGCAGGGGTCGTTTACCATCCTACGAGCAGTACTTC.